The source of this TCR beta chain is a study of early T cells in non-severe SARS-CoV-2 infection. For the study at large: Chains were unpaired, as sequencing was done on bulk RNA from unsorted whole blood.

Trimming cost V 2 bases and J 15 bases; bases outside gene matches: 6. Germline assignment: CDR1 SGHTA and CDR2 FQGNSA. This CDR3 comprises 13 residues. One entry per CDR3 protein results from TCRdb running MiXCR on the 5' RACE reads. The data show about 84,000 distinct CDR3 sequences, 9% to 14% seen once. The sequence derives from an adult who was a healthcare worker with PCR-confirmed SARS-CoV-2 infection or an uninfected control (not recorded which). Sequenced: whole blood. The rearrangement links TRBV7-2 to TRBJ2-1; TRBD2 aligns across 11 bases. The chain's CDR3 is CASSLRRGLAGFF. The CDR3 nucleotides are TGTGCCAGCAGCTTACGGCGAGGACTAGCGGGGTTCTTC. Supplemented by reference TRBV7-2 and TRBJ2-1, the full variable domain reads GAGVSQSPSNKVTEKGKDVELRCDPISGHTALYWYRQSLGQGLEFLIYFQGNSAPDKSGLPSDRFSAERTGGSVSTLTIQRTQQEDSAVYLCASSLRRGLAGFFGPGTRLTVL.